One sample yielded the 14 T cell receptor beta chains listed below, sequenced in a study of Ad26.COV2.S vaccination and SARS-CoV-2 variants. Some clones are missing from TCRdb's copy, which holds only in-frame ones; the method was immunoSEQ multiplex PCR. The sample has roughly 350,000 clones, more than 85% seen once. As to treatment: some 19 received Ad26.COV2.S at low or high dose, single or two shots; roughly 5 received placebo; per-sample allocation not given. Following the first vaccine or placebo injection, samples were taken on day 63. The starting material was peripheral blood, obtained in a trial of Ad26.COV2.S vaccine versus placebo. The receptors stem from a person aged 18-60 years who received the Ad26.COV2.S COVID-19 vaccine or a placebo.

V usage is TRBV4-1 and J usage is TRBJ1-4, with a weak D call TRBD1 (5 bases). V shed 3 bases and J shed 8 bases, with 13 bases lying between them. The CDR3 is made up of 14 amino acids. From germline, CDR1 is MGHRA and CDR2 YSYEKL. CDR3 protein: CASSQGGTREKLFF. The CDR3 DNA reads TGCGCCAGCAGCCAGGGAGGGACTCGCGAAAAACTGTTTTTT.

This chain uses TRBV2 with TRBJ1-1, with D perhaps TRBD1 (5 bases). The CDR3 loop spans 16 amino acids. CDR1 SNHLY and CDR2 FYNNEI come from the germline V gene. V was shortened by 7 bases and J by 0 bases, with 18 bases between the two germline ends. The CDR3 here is CASTEDTLQLNTEAFF. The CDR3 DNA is TGTGCCAGCACCGAGGACACTCTGCAGCTGAACACTGAAGCTTTCTTT.

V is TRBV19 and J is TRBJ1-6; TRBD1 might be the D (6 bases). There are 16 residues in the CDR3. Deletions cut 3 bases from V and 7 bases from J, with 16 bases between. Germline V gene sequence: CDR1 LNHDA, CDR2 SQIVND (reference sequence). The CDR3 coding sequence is TGTGCCAGTAGTATTTCGGGACACGCACCGAATTCACCCCTCCACTTT. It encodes CASSISGHAPNSPLHF. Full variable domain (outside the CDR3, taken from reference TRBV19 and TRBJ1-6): DGGITQSPKYLFRKEGQNVTLSCEQNLNHDAMYWYRQDPGQGLRLIYYSQIVNDFQKGDIAEGYSVSREKKESFPLTVTSAQKNPTAFYLCASSISGHAPNSPLHFGNGTRLTVT.

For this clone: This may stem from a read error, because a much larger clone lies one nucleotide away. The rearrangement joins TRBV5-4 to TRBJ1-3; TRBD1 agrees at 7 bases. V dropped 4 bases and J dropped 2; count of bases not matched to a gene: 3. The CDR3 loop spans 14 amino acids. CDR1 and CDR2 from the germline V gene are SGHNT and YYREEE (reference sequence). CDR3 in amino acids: CASSQDRAGNTIYF. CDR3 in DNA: TGTGCCAGCAGCCAAGACAGGGCTGGAAACACCATATATTTT. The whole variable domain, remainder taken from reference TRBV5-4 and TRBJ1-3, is ETGVTQSPTHLIKTRGQQVTLRCSSQSGHNTVSWYQQALGQGPQFIFQYYREEENGRGNFPPRFSGLQFPNYSSELNVNALELDDSALYLCASSQDRAGNTIYFGEGSWLTVV.

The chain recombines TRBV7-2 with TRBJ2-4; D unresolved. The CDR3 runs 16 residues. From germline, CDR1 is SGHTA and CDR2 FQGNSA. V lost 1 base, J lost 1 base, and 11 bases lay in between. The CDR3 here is CASSLEVYGAKNIQYF. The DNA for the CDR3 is TGTGCCAGCAGCTTAGAGGTTTATGGGGCCAAAAACATTCAGTACTTC.

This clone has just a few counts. CDR3 nucleotide sequence: TGCGCCAGCAGCTTGGGCACAGGGTTCTACGAGCAGTACTTC. Protein: CASSLGTGFYEQYF. V and J are TRBV5-1 and TRBJ2-7; TRBD1 might be the D (6 bases). The CDR3 length is 14 residues. The V gene's germline CDR1 is SGHRS and CDR2 YFSETQ. The germline V and J ends were trimmed by 0 bases and 3 bases, with 10 bases remaining between them.

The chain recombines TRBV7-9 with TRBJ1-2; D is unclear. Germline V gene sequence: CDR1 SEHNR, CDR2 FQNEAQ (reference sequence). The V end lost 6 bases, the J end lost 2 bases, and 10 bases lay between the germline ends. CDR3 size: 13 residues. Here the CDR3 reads CASSSWGNYGYTF. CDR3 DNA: TGTGCCAGCAGTTCCTGGGGAAACTATGGCTACACCTTC.

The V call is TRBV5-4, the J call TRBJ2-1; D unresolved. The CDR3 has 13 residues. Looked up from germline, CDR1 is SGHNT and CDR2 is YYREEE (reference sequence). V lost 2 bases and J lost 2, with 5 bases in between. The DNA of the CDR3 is TGTGCCAGCAGCTTAATGGCCTACAATGAGCAGTTCTTC. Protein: CASSLMAYNEQFF.

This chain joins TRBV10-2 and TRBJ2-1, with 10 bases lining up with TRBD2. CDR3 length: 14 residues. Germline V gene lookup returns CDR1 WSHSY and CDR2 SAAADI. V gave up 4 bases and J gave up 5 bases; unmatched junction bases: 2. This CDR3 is CASSGTSGDNEQFF. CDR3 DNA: TGCGCCAGCAGTGGGACTAGCGGAGACAATGAGCAGTTCTTC.

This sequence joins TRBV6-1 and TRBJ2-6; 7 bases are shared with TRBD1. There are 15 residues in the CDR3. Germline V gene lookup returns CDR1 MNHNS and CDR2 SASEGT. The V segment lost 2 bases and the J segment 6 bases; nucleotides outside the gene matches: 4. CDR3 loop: CASSENTGEANVLTF. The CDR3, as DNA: TGTGCCAGCAGTGAAAATACAGGGGAGGCCAACGTCCTGACTTTC.

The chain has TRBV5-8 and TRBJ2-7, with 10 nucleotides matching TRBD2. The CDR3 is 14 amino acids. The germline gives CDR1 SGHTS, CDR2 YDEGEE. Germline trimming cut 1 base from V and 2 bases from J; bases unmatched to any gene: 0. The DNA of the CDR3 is TGTGCCAGCAGCTTGCTAGCGGGAGCCTACGAGCAGTACTTC. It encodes CASSLLAGAYEQYF.

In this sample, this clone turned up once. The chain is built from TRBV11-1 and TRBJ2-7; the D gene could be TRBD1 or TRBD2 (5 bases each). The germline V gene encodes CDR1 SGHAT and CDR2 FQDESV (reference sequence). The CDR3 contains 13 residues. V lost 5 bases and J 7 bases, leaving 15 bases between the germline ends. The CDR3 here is CASSPARGGEQYF. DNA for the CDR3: TGTGCCAGCAGCCCCGCTAGGGGCGGGGAGCAGTACTTC.

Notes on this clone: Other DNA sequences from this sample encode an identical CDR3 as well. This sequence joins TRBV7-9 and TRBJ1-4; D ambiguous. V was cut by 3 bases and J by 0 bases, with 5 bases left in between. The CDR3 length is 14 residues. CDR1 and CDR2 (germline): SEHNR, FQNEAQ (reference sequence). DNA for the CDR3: TGTGCCAGCAGCTTGACGGCAACTAATGAAAAACTGTTTTTT. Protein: CASSLTATNEKLFF.

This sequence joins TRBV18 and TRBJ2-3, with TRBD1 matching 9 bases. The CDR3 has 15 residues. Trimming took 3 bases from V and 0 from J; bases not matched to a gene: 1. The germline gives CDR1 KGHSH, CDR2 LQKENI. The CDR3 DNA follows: TGTGCCAGCTCACCTGGGACAGGGAGCACAGATACGCAGTATTTT. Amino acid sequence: CASSPGTGSTDTQYF.